This entry is about one TCR beta chain. Its matching antigen is unknown. The germline V gene encodes CDR1 SGHTA and CDR2 FQGNSA. The CDR3 contains 14 residues. Trimming took 7 bases from V and 8 from J; bases not matched to a gene: 13. Patients were excluded for autoimmune disease history or systemic immunosuppression. Libraries were prepared by immunoSEQ multiplex PCR; TCRdb keeps only in-frame clonotypes and omits some of them. The top ten clones hold under 0.7% of a sample with about 120,000 clones, over 75% of them seen once. These data are taken from a study of OX40 agonist ivuxolimab in advanced cancers. Overall study context: Dose-escalation cases comprised hepatocellular carcinoma, melanoma, renal cell or head and neck cancer.

Findings of the study overall: Partial responders at 0.1-3.0 mg/kg showed near-lowest clonal expansion. There was clonal expansion of CD4+ and CD8+ blood T cells by week 6 at 0.1 to 3.0 mg/kg.

The specimen was CD4+ or CD8+ T cells sorted from blood, collected in a trial of the OX40 agonist ivuxolimab. V and J are TRBV7-2 and TRBJ1-2, with 7 nucleotides matching TRBD1. The sequence derives from an adult with an advanced solid tumor such as melanoma, head and neck, liver or kidney cancer. CDR3 sequence reads: CASTPDRGRSGYTF. The CDR3 nucleotides are TGTGCCAGCACACCCGATAGGGGGCGATCAGGCTACACCTTC.